Shown below are 16 T cell receptor beta chains from a single sample sequenced in a study of post-analysis software for immune sequencing data. Study outcomes and limitations: In patients, TRBV5-6, TRBV5-1 and TRBV20-1 belonged to five TRBV segments found more frequently than in controls.

No cognate antigen is known for these TCRs. Presence of unique molecular identifiers characterized the TCR beta cDNA libraries. TCRdb analysed the PCR reads with MiXCR anew, one entry per CDR3 protein. This sample has about 680,000 distinct CDR3 sequences, with approximately 60% found just once. Material for sequencing was blood. These receptors were collected from a girl aged 2 to 9 with multiple sclerosis.

The chain employs TRBV11-2 and TRBJ2-7; no reliable D call. Germline CDR1 SGHAT, CDR2 FQNNGV. V gave up 7 bases and J gave up 4 bases, with 11 bases separating them. The CDR3 totals 12 residues. DNA for the CDR3: TGTGCCAGCACCCCCCAAGGGTACGAGCAGTACTTC. This gives the protein CASTPQGYEQYF.

V is TRBV27 and J is TRBJ1-1; the match to TRBD1 covers 10 bases. Germline values: CDR1 MNHEY, CDR2 SMNVEV (reference sequence). The J segment lost 4 bases and the V segment lost 3 bases, leaving 8 bases of the junction unmatched. CDR3 size: 16 residues. This CDR3 is CASSFIPGQGTTEAFF. Written as DNA, the CDR3 is TGTGCCAGCAGTTTCATCCCGGGACAGGGGACCACTGAAGCTTTCTTT.

The chain has TRBV12-3 or TRBV12-4 and TRBJ2-3, with 9 bases fitting TRBD1. The CDR3 length is 17 residues. V shed 3 bases and J 3 bases; nucleotides not matched to a gene: 10. CDR3 DNA: TGTGCCAGCAGTTTCCTCGGGACAGGGATAAAGACAGATACGCAGTATTTT. As protein: CASSFLGTGIKTDTQYF.

This chain uses TRBV6-6 with TRBJ1-4, with 7 bases matching TRBD1. Germline V gene sequence: CDR1 MNHNY, CDR2 SVGAGI (reference sequence). V shed 2 bases, J shed 8 bases, and the junction held 8 bases outside the gene matches. The CDR3 has 15 residues. The CDR3 loop reads CASSYLDREWEKLFF. The CDR3 nucleotides are TGTGCCAGCAGTTACCTCGACAGGGAGTGGGAAAAACTGTTTTTT.

The chain couples TRBV7-2 to TRBJ2-3; TRBD2 matches 11 bases. The V gene's germline CDR1 is SGHTA and CDR2 FQGNSA. CDR3 length: 14 amino acids. V gave up 4 bases and J gave up 5 bases; unmatched junction bases: 2. CDR3 sequence reads: CASSSGLAGDTQYF. The DNA of the CDR3 is TGTGCCAGCAGCTCCGGACTAGCGGGAGATACGCAGTATTTT.

This clonotype was found a few times. The chain is built from TRBV28 and TRBJ1-2, with 7 nucleotides matching TRBD1. V lost 6 bases and J lost 6; bases outside the gene matches: 10. Germline V gene data show CDR1 as MDHEN and CDR2 as SYDVKM. The CDR3 runs 14 residues. CDR3 protein: CASSLTGRVDGYTF. The CDR3 DNA sequence: TGTGCCAGCAGCTTGACAGGGAGGGTCGATGGCTACACCTTC.

The chain employs TRBV24-1 and TRBJ1-2; 8 bases are shared with TRBD1. Germline loops: CDR1 KGHDR, CDR2 SFDVKD. The CDR3 consists of 14 residues. The ends lost 4 bases at V and 3 bases at J; junction bases unmatched: 3. CDR3 bases: TGTGCCACCAGTGAAGGACAGGGCCACTATGGCTACACCTTC. As protein: CATSEGQGHYGYTF.

CDR3 protein: CASSVGGSGTYEQYF. In nucleotides, the CDR3 is TGCGCCAGCAGCGTAGGAGGTAGCGGGACCTACGAGCAGTACTTC. The V gene is TRBV4-1, the J gene TRBJ2-7, with TRBD2 identical over 8 bases. Trimming at V came to 5 bases and at J to 2 bases, leaving 8 bases not matched to a gene. Germline V lookup: CDR1 MGHRA, CDR2 YSYEKL. The CDR3 consists of 15 residues.

The chain is built from TRBV9 and TRBJ2-1, with D perhaps TRBD2 (5 bases). V was cut by 0 bases and J by 9 bases, with 10 bases left in between. CDR1 is SGDLS, CDR2 YYNGEE, per germline. The CDR3 is 13 residues long. In DNA, the CDR3 is TGTGCCAGCAGCGTAGGAGGGCTCGGTGAGCAGTTCTTC. It translates to CASSVGGLGEQFF.

This chain connects TRBV6-5 to TRBJ2-1; weak D call: TRBD1 (6 bases). V was shortened by 0 bases and J by 9 bases, with 9 bases between the two germline ends. Germline V lookup: CDR1 MNHEY, CDR2 SVGAGI. The CDR3 covers 13 residues. In nucleotides, the CDR3 is TGTGCCAGCAGTTACTCCCCAGGGGCTGAGCAGTTCTTC. This sequence encodes CASSYSPGAEQFF.

V gene TRBV5-1 combines with J gene TRBJ2-5; 13 bases map to TRBD2. The end of the DNA aligns better with TRBJ2-7, so the J call may be wrong. Germline CDR1 reads SGHRS; CDR2 reads YFSETQ. The CDR3 sequence is 17 residues long. The CDR3 reads CASSLGTSGSSVHEQYF. CDR3 in DNA: TGCGCCAGCAGCTTGGGGACTAGCGGGAGTTCGGTCCACGAGCAGTACTTC.

CDR3 residues: CSVEKQGEGTQYF. The CDR3 nucleotides read TGCAGCGTTGAAAAACAGGGTGAAGGGACCCAGTACTTC. The chain has TRBV29-1 and TRBJ2-5; a weak D match, TRBD1 (6 bases). The CDR3 has 13 amino acids. CDR1 and CDR2 (germline): SQVTM, ANQGSEA. Trimming took off 2 bases at V and 7 bases at J, with 14 bases between the two ends.

V is TRBV5-4 and J is TRBJ1-2; the D gene is possibly TRBD1 (5 bases). The length of the CDR3 is 16 residues. The ends were cut back, 1 base at V and 0 bases at J, with 13 bases in the middle. In germline, CDR1 is SGHNT, CDR2 YYREEE (reference sequence). CDR3 in DNA: TGTGCCAGCAGCTTGCCGAACGACAGAGCTAACTATGGCTACACCTTC. Its translation is CASSLPNDRANYGYTF.

This clonotype was detected a few times. The chain employs TRBV20-1 and TRBJ1-2; weak D call: TRBD1 (6 bases). V dropped 0 bases and J dropped 8 bases, with 13 bases sitting between them. The CDR3 runs 13 residues. Germline loops: CDR1 DFQATT, CDR2 SNEGSKA (reference sequence). CDR3 coding DNA: TGCAGTGCTAGAGATCAGGGGCGGATCGGCTACACCTTC. Translated, it gives CSARDQGRIGYTF.

The V call is TRBV10-3, the J call TRBJ2-5, with TRBD2 matching over 10 bases. Germline assignment: CDR1 ENHRY and CDR2 SYGVKD. This CDR3 spans 17 amino acids. The V and J ends lost 0 bases and 3 bases, in that order; junction bases with no gene match: 7. For the CDR3, the DNA is TGTGCCATCAGTGAGTCAGTCCGGACTAGCGGAGAAGAGACCCAGTACTTC. Translating it yields CAISESVRTSGEETQYF.

The chain carries TRBV9 and TRBJ2-1; D ambiguous. Germline V lookup: CDR1 SGDLS, CDR2 YYNGEE. Trimming shortened V by 2 bases and J by 5 bases, and 5 bases separated the two germline ends. The CDR3 is 12 residues long. CDR3 sequence (DNA): TGTGCCAGCAGCGTGAGACACAATGAGCAGTTCTTC. Translating gives CASSVRHNEQFF.